This paragraph reports one T cell receptor (beta chain). A single record per CDR3 protein comes from TCRdb applying MiXCR to the 5' RACE reads. The table lists about 83,000 distinct CDR3 sequences, about 14% of them singletons. This entry belongs to a study of early T cells in non-severe SARS-CoV-2 infection. CDR1 and CDR2 (germline): SEHNR, FQNEAQ (reference sequence). CDR3 length equals 16 residues. Trimming left V 5 bases short and J 2 bases short, with 16 bases between. The genes are TRBV7-9 and TRBJ2-1; the D gene is possibly TRBD1 (6 bases). The sequencing input was whole blood. The TCR comes from an adult who was a healthcare worker with PCR-confirmed SARS-CoV-2 infection or an uninfected control (not recorded which). The CDR3 protein is CASSPGQAGAYNEQFF. The CDR3 region has the DNA TGTGCCAGCAGCCCCGGTCAGGCAGGGGCCTACAATGAGCAGTTCTTC.